These T cell receptor beta chains were read from a single sample in a study of sequential checkpoint blockade in melanoma. Assay: immunoSEQ multiplex PCR; the TCRdb copy retains only in-frame clones and omits some. The data show over 15,000 clones, 65% to 75% seen once. Specimen: CD8+ T cells sorted from blood (inferred from file names), collected from a patient given nivolumab and ipilimumab in sequence. The receptors shown here come from a human donor with melanoma. Each CDR3 is given without its conserved first and last residue.

V gene	CDR3 protein
TRBV6-5	ASSYSAGGGTDTQY
TRBV4-3	ASSQGLAGDYEQY
TRBV7-9	ASSRPGQAREGAKNIQY
TRBV19	ASSTRGLLAEAF
TRBV19	ASSIVGTNHNEQF
TRBV7-9	ASSLPLGQGEYEQY
TRBV5-1	AGSWSGQGKGYGYT
TRBV7-6	ASSPDRETAKSYGYT
TRBV15	ATSDWVPDTQY
TRBV5-4	ASSLEGGSGTDTQY
TRBV27	ASRPGLAGYEQY
TRBV7-9	ASSSQVGLDNEQF
TRBV9	ASSLSGGAQNIQY
TRBV6-5	ASSYWSGGNTGELF
TRBV6-1	ASSAKGGGEKLF
TRBV27	ASSLVAGTDTQY
TRBV25-1	ASSPPGYTGELF